This T cell receptor beta chain came from a study of beta chain features in type 1 diabetes. Whole-study context: Healthy donors, compared against patients, showed similar age, gender and cell yields.

Germline values: CDR1 SGHTA, CDR2 FQGNSA. The V segment lost 4 bases and the J segment 7 bases; nucleotides outside the gene matches: 14. The CDR3 runs to 18 residues. The study's findings and limits: The study found moderately but significantly shorter TCRB CDR3s in all four CD4+ subsets of Type 1 diabetes patients. Within patients, naive, central memory and Treg TCRB repertoires seemed more similar than within healthy donors.

The study reverse transcribed the entire isolated RNA, so it sequenced expressed TCRB transcripts. The method was immunoSEQ multiplex PCR; TCRdb's version includes in-frame clones alone and lacks a portion of them. The table records about 700,000 clones, over 10% of them present only once. Concerning this clone itself: Its target is unknown.

Blood was collected once per donor into heparin, averaging approximately 0.11 L. Sequencing input: naive CD4+ T cells from blood. The sequence came from a man younger than 35 with type 1 diabetes. This rearrangement joins TRBV7-2 to TRBJ1-6, with 9 bases lining up with TRBD1. The CDR3 loop is CASSSGTGRLKGNSPLHF. CDR3 in DNA: TGTGCCAGCAGCTCCGGGACAGGGAGGCTGAAGGGCAATTCACCCCTCCACTTT.